The rows below give T cell receptor beta chains drawn from one sample of a study of T cells after yellow fever vaccination. TCRdb re-called the 5' RACE reads with MiXCR, one entry per CDR3 protein. The profile shows tens of thousands of distinct CDR3 sequences, approximately 7.7% of them singletons. Sequencing was performed on CD8+ T cells sorted from PBMCs, taken 5 to 6 days after the first yellow fever vaccination. These receptor sequences come from a man younger than 35 who received the YFV17D yellow fever vaccine. The CDR3 runs from the conserved cysteine through the conserved F or W. A D gene is named only where the DNA matches it firmly. Only some rows state a clone size, as once, few, many or a class for expanded clones.

clone_size d_call j_call v_call cdr3_aa cdr3_nt
. TRBD1 TRBJ1-1 TRBV7-9 CASSSDRVSNTEAFF TGTGCCAGCAGCTCCGACAGGGTTTCGAACACTGAAGCTTTCTTT
few TRBD1 TRBJ1-5 TRBV7-8 CASSLDGVTGRFNQPQHF TGTGCCAGCAGCTTAGACGGGGTGACAGGGAGATTCAATCAGCCCCAGCATTTT
few . TRBJ2-7 TRBV12-5 CASARGSYEQYF TGTGCTAGTGCCCGGGGTTCCTACGAGCAGTACTTC
few . TRBJ1-1 TRBV5-6 CASSWGHMNTEAFF TGTGCCAGCAGCTGGGGGCACATGAACACTGAAGCTTTCTTT
many . TRBJ2-4 TRBV3-1 CASSSRVGKNIQYF TGTGCCAGCAGCAGCAGGGTGGGCAAAAACATTCAGTACTTC
few . TRBJ1-3 TRBV5-1 CASSLYGESSGNTIYF TGCGCCAGCAGCTTGTACGGGGAGAGCTCTGGAAACACCATATATTTT
. . TRBJ2-3 TRBV12-3/TRBV12-4 CASSLKISTDTQYF TGTGCCAGCAGTTTGAAGATTTCCACAGATACGCAGTATTTT
few . TRBJ2-5 TRBV7-9 CASSFPQGAFQETQYF TGTGCCAGCAGCTTTCCGCAGGGTGCTTTCCAAGAGACCCAGTACTTC
many . TRBJ1-2 TRBV4-1 CASSSSGTHDYGYTF TGCGCCAGCAGCTCTTCCGGGACACACGACTATGGCTACACCTTC
few . TRBJ1-6 TRBV9 CASSPWEGTYNSPLHF TGTGCCAGCAGCCCCTGGGAGGGAACCTATAATTCACCCCTCCACTTT
few . TRBJ2-1 TRBV19 CASKVSGVVSEQFF TGTGCCAGTAAAGTCTCGGGAGTGGTCAGTGAGCAGTTCTTC
. . TRBJ1-1 TRBV5-1 CASSFRRVNTEAFF TGCGCCAGCAGCTTCCGTAGGGTGAACACTGAAGCTTTCTTT
. . TRBJ2-1 TRBV15 CATSRGGRQPKNNEQFF TGTGCCACCAGCAGAGGGGGGAGACAGCCAAAAAACAATGAGCAGTTCTTC
. . TRBJ2-7 TRBV6-2/TRBV6-3 CASSYLSGGGGTGHGLYEQYF TGTGCCAGCAGTTATTTGTCTGGGGGAGGGGGTACGGGACATGGGTTATACGAGCAGTACTTC
many . TRBJ2-3 TRBV2 CASSRDSTDTQYF TGTGCCAGCAGCCGGGACTCCACAGATACGCAGTATTTT
many TRBD2 TRBJ2-3 TRBV27 CASTSSGGAGTDTQYF TGTGCCAGTACTTCTAGCGGGGGGGCTGGCACAGATACGCAGTATTTT
few TRBD2 TRBJ2-1 TRBV5-4 CASSLGLGGGINEQFF TGTGCCAGCAGCTTGGGTCTCGGCGGGGGGATTAATGAGCAGTTCTTC
few . TRBJ1-1 TRBV6-1 CASSVGGLLSTEAFF TGTGCCAGCAGCGTTGGGGGGTTGTTGAGCACTGAAGCTTTCTTT
few . TRBJ2-7 TRBV7-6 CASSPRGAWEQYF TGTGCCAGCAGCCCCCGCGGGGCGTGGGAGCAGTACTTC
. . TRBJ1-2 TRBV4-1 CASSQRPASRELDGYTF TGCGCCAGCAGCCAAAGGCCGGCGTCTAGGGAGCTTGATGGCTACACCTTC
many . TRBJ2-2 TRBV12-3/TRBV12-4 CASSFSGELFF TGTGCCAGCAGTTTCTCCGGGGAGCTGTTTTTT
. . TRBJ1-1 TRBV5-1 CASSLGPPRAAFF TGCGCCAGCAGCTTAGGACCGCCTCGAGCAGCTTTCTTT
. . TRBJ1-1 TRBV7-9 CASSPRLGPEAFF TGTGCCAGCAGCCCCCGTTTGGGTCCCGAAGCTTTCTTT
. . TRBJ1-1 TRBV29-1 CSVDPAENTEAFF TGCAGCGTTGATCCGGCGGAGAACACTGAAGCTTTCTTT
few . TRBJ2-5 TRBV19 CASSAHDSSAVGETQYF TGTGCCAGTAGTGCCCACGACTCTAGCGCCGTGGGAGAGACCCAGTACTTC
many . TRBJ1-3 TRBV29-1 CSVRAISGNTIYF TGCAGCGTCAGGGCGATCTCTGGAAACACCATATATTTT
. . TRBJ2-2 TRBV30 CACDSPGELFF TGTGCCTGCGACAGTCCCGGGGAGCTGTTTTTT
. TRBD1 TRBJ2-5 TRBV11-2 CASSLGYRGQETQYF TGTGCCAGCAGCTTAGGATACAGGGGGCAAGAGACCCAGTACTTC
. . TRBJ2-5 TRBV7-8 CASRPPSGEETQYF TGTGCCAGCAGACCCCCTTCTGGAGAAGAGACCCAGTACTTC
. . TRBJ2-5 TRBV29-1 CSVDGVRETQYF TGCAGCGTTGATGGAGTACGGGAGACCCAGTACTTC
many . TRBJ2-5 TRBV7-6 CASSLSSTGETQYF TGTGCCAGCAGCTTAAGTTCAACGGGAGAGACCCAGTACTTC
. . TRBJ2-7 TRBV10-3 CAIRLARGVNEQYF TGTGCCATCAGACTAGCGAGGGGGGTCAACGAGCAGTACTTC
. . TRBJ1-6 TRBV5-6 CASSLANGMGNSPLHF TGTGCCAGCAGCTTGGCTAACGGGATGGGGAATTCACCCCTCCACTTT
many . TRBJ1-2 TRBV3-1 CASSQGQGFDGYTF TGTGCCAGCAGCCAAGGACAAGGCTTCGACGGCTACACCTTC
few . TRBJ1-1 TRBV12-3/TRBV12-4 CASSLGLLNTEAFF TGTGCCAGCAGTTTGGGACTCTTGAACACTGAAGCTTTCTTT
many . TRBJ2-1 TRBV7-9 CASSITGNLEQFF TGTGCCAGCAGCATTACAGGGAATTTGGAGCAGTTCTTC
. TRBD1 TRBJ2-7 TRBV14 CASSQEPPWTGTRGEQYF TGTGCCAGCAGCCAAGAGCCCCCCTGGACAGGTACCCGCGGCGAGCAGTACTTC
many . TRBJ2-3 TRBV5-4 CASSFGADTQYF TGTGCCAGCAGCTTCGGCGCAGATACGCAGTATTTT
. . TRBJ2-2 TRBV4-1 CASTTPGGTGELFF TGCGCCAGCACAACACCAGGGGGGACCGGGGAGCTGTTTTTT
many TRBD2 TRBJ2-5 TRBV5-1 CASSSLPSGGETQYF TGCGCCAGCAGCTCCCTCCCTAGCGGGGGAGAGACCCAGTACTTC
many TRBD2 TRBJ2-1 TRBV7-2 CASSFLAGGGNEQFF TGTGCCAGCAGCTTTTTAGCGGGGGGCGGGAATGAGCAGTTCTTC
many . TRBJ2-1 TRBV7-9 CASSSVEGGTSEEQFF TGTGCCAGCAGTTCTGTAGAGGGGGGGACCTCCGAAGAGCAGTTCTTC
. . TRBJ1-2 TRBV12-3/TRBV12-4 CASSRDSNGYTF TGTGCCAGCAGCCGGGATTCTAATGGCTACACCTTC
many TRBD2 TRBJ2-1 TRBV12-5 CASGTTSGAYNEQFF TGTGCTAGTGGCACTACTAGCGGGGCCTACAATGAGCAGTTCTTC
many . TRBJ1-1 TRBV5-5 CASRDRAYMNTEAFF TGTGCCAGCAGAGACAGAGCTTACATGAACACTGAAGCTTTCTTT
many TRBD1 TRBJ2-1 TRBV7-9 CASSSTDRGLYNEQFF TGTGCCAGCAGCTCAACGGACAGGGGGCTCTACAATGAGCAGTTCTTC
. TRBD1 TRBJ1-1 TRBV29-1 CSVEDRVNTEAFF TGCAGCGTTGAGGACAGGGTGAACACTGAAGCTTTCTTT
many . TRBJ1-1 TRBV24-1 CATLGPGTEAFF TGTGCCACCTTGGGCCCGGGCACTGAAGCTTTCTTT
few . TRBJ2-1 TRBV5-1 CASRLQGDEQFF TGCGCCAGCCGGTTACAGGGTGATGAGCAGTTCTTC
. TRBD1 TRBJ2-2 TRBV24-1 CATSDLGQGRSGELFF TGTGCCACCAGTGACCTAGGACAGGGAAGGTCCGGGGAGCTGTTTTTT
. TRBD2 TRBJ2-3 TRBV5-1 CASSLGTSGGITDTQYF TGCGCCAGCAGCTTGGGAACTAGCGGGGGGATCACAGATACGCAGTATTTT
few . TRBJ1-2 TRBV5-1 CASSLSSGWSYGYTF TGCGCCAGCAGCTTGAGCTCAGGGTGGAGCTATGGCTACACCTTC
few . TRBJ2-3 TRBV6-5 CASSRAAPRVSTDTQYF TGTGCCAGCAGTCGCGCGGCCCCCAGAGTTAGCACAGATACGCAGTATTTT
many TRBD1 TRBJ1-1 TRBV7-6 CASSFLLNRGVNTEAFF TGTGCCAGCAGTTTCTTACTTAACAGGGGGGTCAACACTGAAGCTTTCTTT
many . TRBJ2-7 TRBV29-1 CSVEGSSYEQYF TGCAGCGTTGAAGGTAGCTCCTACGAGCAGTACTTC
few TRBD1 TRBJ2-2 TRBV5-1 CASSLARTGRRGTGELFF TGCGCCAGCAGTTTGGCTCGGACAGGGCGCCGAGGCACCGGGGAGCTGTTTTTT
many TRBD2 TRBJ2-7 TRBV6-2/TRBV6-3 CASSSRSIAGKLLSYEQYF TGTGCCAGCAGTTCCCGCTCGATAGCGGGCAAGCTCCTGTCCTACGAGCAGTACTTC
. . TRBJ2-3 TRBV7-9 CASSFQEYPTDTQYF TGTGCCAGCAGCTTCCAAGAGTACCCCACAGATACGCAGTATTTT